This T cell receptor (beta chain) emerged from a study of T-cell memory formation after mild COVID-19. Study-wide findings and caveats: CD4+ clones that contracted lay mainly in CM and EM; CD8+ ones lay in EMRA.

This CDR3 is built from 13 residues. V trimming: 4 bases; J trimming: 6 bases; junction bases outside the gene matches: 5. Germline CDR1 MNHEY, CDR2 SVGEGT. MiXCR, run by TCRdb on the 5' RACE reads, gives a single entry per CDR3 protein. The profile shows about 340,000 distinct CDR3 sequences, 15% to 20% of them singletons. This clonotype was found many times. Its antigen is unknown. The chain combines TRBV6-2 or TRBV6-3 with TRBJ2-5, with 7 bases lining up with TRBD1. The sample comprised PBMCs or a T cell subset sorted from them (not recorded which). The receptor comes from a man between 18 and 35 years old who had mild COVID-19 (a few samples of this study predate the infection). Cell type and time point are not known. CDR3 coding DNA: TGTGCCAGCAGTTCACAGGGGTGGAAGACCCAGTACTTC. Its protein is CASSSQGWKTQYF.